The T cell receptor (beta chain) described here comes from a study of cytomegalovirus exposure and HLA in healthy donors. PCR amplification relied on 60 Vbeta primers (plus 13 Jbeta primers). The method was immunoSEQ multiplex PCR; TCRdb's version includes in-frame clones alone and lacks a portion of them. The table has some 110,000 clones, about four fifths seen once. Study outcomes and limitations: TCR beta chain V- and J-gene trimming was linked, in a later analysis, to a missense variant in DCLRE1C.

About this clone itself: What it binds is not known.

The donors (healthy individuals) were bone marrow donors. Unmatched junction bases numbered 5, after V lost 3 bases and J lost 3 bases. This CDR3 contains 15 residues. From germline, CDR1 is SGHTA and CDR2 FQGNSA. The receptor was derived from a man under 40 in good health and CMV-seronegative. This chain connects TRBV7-2 to TRBJ1-2, with 9 bases identical to TRBD1. What was sequenced was PBMCs. The CDR3 nucleotides read TGTGCCAGCAGCTTTGGACAGGGGAAGTACTATGGCTACACCTTC. Translating it yields CASSFGQGKYYGYTF. The entire variable domain, with the rest obtained from reference TRBV7-2 and TRBJ1-2, is as follows: GAGVSQSPSNKVTEKGKDVELRCDPISGHTALYWYRQSLGQGLEFLIYFQGNSAPDKSGLPSDRFSAERTGGSVSTLTIQRTQQEDSAVYLCASSFGQGKYYGYTFGSGTRLTVV.